This T cell receptor beta chain appears in the sequencing data of a study of blood T cell repertoires in COVID-19. About the study: Sites across the United States, Italy and Spain contributed samples from acute and convalescent COVID-19. T cells, B-cell-depleted T cells, or PBMCs provided the cDNA or gDNA that served as material.

Method: immunoSEQ multiplex PCR; TCRdb's copy keeps in-frame clones and lacks some. Of 130,000 or so clones listed, approximately 80% are singletons. Germline V gene sequence: CDR1 DFQATT, CDR2 SNEGSKA (reference sequence). The CDR3 has 11 amino acids. Trimming took off 6 bases at V and 9 bases at J, with 13 bases between the two ends. The study recruited people aged roughly 18 to 100 years across under 25 US areas. This chain connects TRBV20-1 to TRBJ2-3, with D perhaps matching TRBD2 (5 bases). The sample consisted of PBMCs or T cells enriched from blood (not recorded which). The receptor comes from a man aged 45 to 65 who had recovered from COVID-19. The CDR3 loop reads CSATGLETQYF. CDR3 in DNA: TGCAGTGCGACCGGACTGGAGACGCAGTATTTT.